This T cell receptor beta chain was retrieved from a study of control samples from healthy donors and cancer patients. Sequenced by immunoSEQ multiplex PCR; TCRdb stores in-frame clones only, minus some. The data hold 65,000 to 75,000 clones, with about 90% observed a single time. CDR1 is SGHAT and CDR2 is FQNNGV in the germline V gene. The CDR3 extends over 16 amino acids. V gave up 0 bases and J gave up 0 bases, with 9 bases separating them. The sample taken for sequencing was blood. The sequence was obtained from a woman aged 50 to 60 in good health. The chain joins TRBV11-2 to TRBJ2-1, with unresolved D. CDR3 amino acids: CASSLESALSYNEQFF. The CDR3 region has the DNA TGTGCCAGCAGCTTAGAGTCGGCACTCTCCTACAATGAGCAGTTCTTC.